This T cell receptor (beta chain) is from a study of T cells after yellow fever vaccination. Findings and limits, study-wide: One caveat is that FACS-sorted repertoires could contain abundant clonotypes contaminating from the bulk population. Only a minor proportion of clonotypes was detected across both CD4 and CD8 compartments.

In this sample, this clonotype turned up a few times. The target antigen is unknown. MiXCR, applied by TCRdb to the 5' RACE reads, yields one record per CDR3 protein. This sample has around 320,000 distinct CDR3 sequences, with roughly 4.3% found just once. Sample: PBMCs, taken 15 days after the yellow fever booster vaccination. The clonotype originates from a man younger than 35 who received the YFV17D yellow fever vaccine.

The CDR3 loop reads CASSGGEKGYNEQFF. The DNA of the CDR3 is TGTGCCAGCAGTGGGGGCGAGAAAGGCTACAATGAGCAGTTCTTC. The gene calls are TRBV12-3 or TRBV12-4 and TRBJ2-1; a possible D gene is TRBD1 (6 bases). The CDR3 is 15 amino acids. The V and J ends lost 5 bases and 3 bases respectively, with 14 bases between them.